This note documents a single TCR beta chain sequence. Antigen specificity is unknown. The CDR3 loop spans 15 amino acids. The germline CDR1 and CDR2 sequences are ENHRY and SYGVKD. V lost 4 bases, J lost 0 bases, and 3 bases stayed unmatched. Before any sequencing was done, the ViraFEST assay used viral peptide pools to expand antigen-specific CD4+ T cells. Culture lasted around eleven days before CD4+ T cell isolation. The person had a PCR-confirmed SARS-CoV-2 infection during March to December 2020. This sample is part of a study of vaccination effects on CD4 cells after COVID-19. Sequenced by immunoSEQ multiplex PCR; TCRdb stores in-frame clones only, minus some. This sample carries around 75,000 clones, about 69% of them seen once, and the ten largest clones take about 5%. Findings of the study overall: Clones arising from infection and from vaccination showed marked clonal contraction late after vaccination.

V gene TRBV10-3 combines with J gene TRBJ1-3; TRBD1 matches at 7 bases. This sample comprised CD4+ T cells from PBMCs cultured with HIV peptides, obtained before COVID-19 vaccination. Subset described: HIV-1 Nef peptide pool negative control/reference culture. This TCR was recovered from a human donor who had a prior SARS-CoV-2 infection. The DNA for the CDR3 is TGTGCCATCAGTGGCGACAGGGACTCTGGAAACACCATATATTTT. Its translation is CAISGDRDSGNTIYF.